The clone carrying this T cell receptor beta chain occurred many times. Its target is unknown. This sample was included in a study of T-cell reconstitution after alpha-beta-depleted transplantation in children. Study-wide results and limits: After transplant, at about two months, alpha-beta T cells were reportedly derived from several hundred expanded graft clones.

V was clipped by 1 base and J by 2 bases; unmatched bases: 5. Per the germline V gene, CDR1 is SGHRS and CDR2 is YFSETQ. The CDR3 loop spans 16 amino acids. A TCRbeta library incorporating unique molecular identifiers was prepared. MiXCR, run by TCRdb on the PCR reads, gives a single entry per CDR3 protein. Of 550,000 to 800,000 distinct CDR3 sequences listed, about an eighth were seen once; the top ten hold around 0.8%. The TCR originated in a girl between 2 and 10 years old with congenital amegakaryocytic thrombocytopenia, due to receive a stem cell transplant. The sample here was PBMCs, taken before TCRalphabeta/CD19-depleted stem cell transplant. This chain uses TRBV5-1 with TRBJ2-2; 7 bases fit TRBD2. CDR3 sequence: CASSLRSGTNTGELFF. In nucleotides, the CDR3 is TGCGCCAGCAGCTTGCGAAGCGGGACTAACACCGGGGAGCTGTTTTTT.